These T cell receptor beta chains were read from a single sample in a study of graft-versus-host responses after intestinal transplantation. These receptors have no known antigen. The table came from immunoSEQ multiplex PCR; TCRdb's copy has only in-frame clones and leaves some out. The sample contains under 85,000 clones, 94% of which appear only once. This material consisted of unstimulated CD8+ T cells sorted from spleen or lymph node cells, taken before intestinal transplant. All receptors derive from a human donor who received an intestinal transplant. CDR3s include the opening cysteine and the closing phenylalanine or tryptophan. Each record gives: V gene, clone size, CDR3 length, D gene, J gene, CDR3 protein, CDR3 DNA. A D gene is named only where the DNA matches it firmly. Expanded clones are given a class, and other clones once, few, many or no size at all.

TRBV11-2	NA	16	TRBD1	TRBJ1-1	CASSLSPGGMNTEAFF	TGTGCCAGCAGCTTATCTCCAGGGGGGATGAACACTGAAGCTTTCTTT
TRBV5-4	NA	12	NA	TRBJ2-1	CASSFRGNEQFF	TGTGCCAGCAGCTTTAGAGGGAATGAGCAGTTCTTC
TRBV6-6	NA	15	NA	TRBJ1-2	CASSYSPGVGYGYTF	TGTGCCAGCAGTTACTCACCAGGGGTCGGCTATGGCTACACCTTC
TRBV6-5	once	13	NA	TRBJ2-7	CASQPSASYEQYF	TGTGCCAGCCAGCCTAGCGCTTCCTACGAGCAGTACTTC
TRBV28	NA	15	NA	TRBJ1-1	CASSYRHEEYTEAFF	TGTGCCAGCAGTTACCGTCATGAGGAGTACACTGAAGCTTTCTTT
TRBV4-2	few	17	NA	TRBJ2-1	CASSLKGSSSSYNEQFF	TGTGCCAGCAGCCTTAAAGGGTCCTCAAGCTCCTACAATGAGCAGTTCTTC
TRBV10-2	NA	15	NA	TRBJ1-1	CASRGAGGLNTEAFF	TGCGCCAGCAGAGGGGCGGGGGGATTGAACACTGAAGCTTTCTTT
TRBV2	NA	16	TRBD2	TRBJ2-1	CASSIQLAGVNNEQFF	TGTGCCAGCAGCATCCAACTAGCGGGAGTCAACAATGAGCAGTTCTTC
TRBV10-1	NA	14	NA	TRBJ1-1	CASSPAGEGTEAFF	TGCGCCAGCAGTCCAGCGGGAGAAGGGACTGAAGCTTTCTTT
TRBV19	NA	16	NA	TRBJ2-6	CASSLTGLSGANVLTF	TGTGCCAGTAGTCTCACAGGACTCTCTGGGGCCAACGTCCTGACTTTC
TRBV9	NA	16	NA	TRBJ2-3	CASSGELKGVADTQYF	TGTGCCAGCAGCGGCGAACTAAAAGGGGTGGCAGATACGCAGTATTTT
TRBV14	NA	14	NA	TRBJ1-1	CASSQDSWGTEAFF	TGTGCCAGCAGCCAAGACTCTTGGGGCACTGAAGCTTTCTTT
TRBV5-1	once	14	TRBD1	TRBJ1-2	CASSWAGGESGYTF	TGCGCCAGCAGCTGGGCAGGGGGCGAAAGTGGCTACACCTTC
TRBV6-5	NA	13	NA	TRBJ2-7	CASSYSRGNEQYF	TGTGCCAGCAGTTACTCGAGGGGTAACGAGCAGTACTTC
TRBV15	NA	13	NA	TRBJ1-1	CATSSEGPLEAFF	TGTGCCACCAGCAGTGAGGGACCGCTTGAAGCTTTCTTT
TRBV11-2	once	15	NA	TRBJ2-2	CASSAGVGSAGELFF	TGTGCCAGCAGCGCCGGCGTAGGGTCTGCCGGGGAGCTGTTTTTT
TRBV11-3	NA	15	NA	TRBJ1-5	CASSLFPVSNQPQHF	TGTGCCAGCAGCTTATTTCCGGTTAGCAATCAGCCCCAGCATTTT
TRBV7-9	NA	15	NA	TRBJ1-1	CASRALQNLNTEAFF	TGTGCCAGCAGAGCCCTACAGAATCTGAACACTGAAGCTTTCTTT
TRBV5-1	NA	17	TRBD1	TRBJ1-2	CASSLARQTGERYGYTF	TGCGCCAGCAGCTTGGCCCGACAGACAGGGGAACGCTATGGCTACACCTTC
TRBV5-1	NA	15	TRBD2	TRBJ2-7	CASSLEGLASYEQYF	TGCGCCAGCAGCTTGGAGGGACTAGCCTCCTACGAGCAGTACTTC
TRBV6-6	NA	11	NA	TRBJ2-7	CASSWGSEQYF	TGTGCCAGCAGTTGGGGAAGTGAGCAGTACTTC
TRBV27	NA	15	NA	TRBJ2-7	CASSFPGSIPYEQYF	TGTGCCAGCAGTTTCCCGGGCTCAATTCCCTACGAGCAGTACTTC
TRBV13	NA	15	NA	TRBJ1-2	CASSLGRRGPYGYTF	TGTGCCAGCAGCTTAGGCAGGCGGGGGCCCTATGGCTACACCTTC
TRBV7-6	NA	13	TRBD1	TRBJ2-2	CASSYTGVGELFF	TGTGCCAGCAGTTATACAGGGGTCGGGGAGCTGTTTTTT
TRBV29-1	once	14	NA	TRBJ1-2	CSVEEGFRVGGYTF	TGCAGCGTTGAAGAAGGATTCAGGGTGGGTGGCTACACCTTC
TRBV7-9	NA	16	TRBD1	TRBJ1-2	CASSGTGGEYNYGYTF	TGTGCCAGCAGCGGGACAGGGGGCGAATACAACTATGGCTACACCTTC
TRBV6-6	NA	13	NA	TRBJ1-1	CASSYKAGLEAFF	TGTGCCAGCAGTTACAAAGCAGGGCTTGAAGCTTTCTTT
TRBV7-2	NA	17	TRBD2	TRBJ2-1	CASSSEREIVGDNEQFF	TGTGCCAGCAGCTCAGAGCGGGAGATTGTCGGGGACAATGAGCAGTTCTTC
TRBV19	NA	15	TRBD2	TRBJ2-7	CASSPLAGAFYEQYF	TGTGCCAGTAGCCCCCTAGCGGGAGCGTTTTACGAGCAGTACTTC
TRBV18	NA	19	NA	TRBJ1-5	CASSPHRVIPKKRNQPQHF	TGTGCCAGCTCACCACACCGGGTAATTCCAAAGAAACGCAATCAGCCCCAGCATTTT
TRBV28	NA	15	NA	TRBJ1-2	CASSLFRTSNYGYTF	TGTGCCAGCAGTTTATTCCGGACTTCAAACTATGGCTACACCTTC
TRBV18	NA	14	TRBD2	TRBJ2-7	CASSPRESSYEQYF	TGTGCCAGCTCACCGCGGGAGAGCTCCTACGAGCAGTACTTC
TRBV15	NA	14	NA	TRBJ2-7	CATSRGQGVDEQYF	TGTGCCACCAGCAGAGGTCAGGGAGTAGATGAGCAGTACTTC
TRBV19	NA	18	TRBD2	TRBJ2-5	CASSSGLAGVGDWETQYF	TGTGCCAGTAGTAGCGGACTAGCGGGAGTCGGAGATTGGGAGACCCAGTACTTC
TRBV10-3	NA	15	TRBD1	TRBJ1-5	CAISLDRAGDQPQHF	TGTGCCATCAGTCTAGACAGGGCGGGGGATCAGCCCCAGCATTTT
TRBV11-3	NA	15	NA	TRBJ1-3	CASSPRTASGNTIYF	TGTGCCAGCAGCCCCCGGACAGCCTCTGGAAACACCATATATTTT
TRBV11-1	NA	13	NA	TRBJ2-1	CASKGGPSNEQFF	TGTGCCAGCAAGGGGGGTCCTAGCAATGAGCAGTTCTTC
TRBV29-1	once	15	TRBD2	TRBJ2-1	CSVELAGASYNEQFF	TGCAGCGTTGAGTTGGCGGGAGCTTCCTACAATGAGCAGTTCTTC
TRBV27	NA	13	NA	TRBJ1-6	CASSSWRLSPLHF	TGTGCCAGCAGTTCATGGAGACTTTCACCCCTCCACTTT
TRBV19	once	16	NA	TRBJ2-1	CASTSGGREIYNEQFF	TGTGCCAGTACGTCCGGGGGACGGGAGATCTACAATGAGCAGTTCTTC
TRBV4-1	NA	14	NA	TRBJ2-1	CASSPPDTYNEQFF	TGCGCCAGCAGCCCCCCCGACACCTACAATGAGCAGTTCTTC
TRBV12-5	NA	14	NA	TRBJ2-3	CASGPGLNTDTQYF	TGTGCTAGTGGTCCGGGACTGAACACAGATACGCAGTATTTT
TRBV27	NA	17	NA	TRBJ2-2	CASKALGLASNTGELFF	TGTGCCAGCAAGGCCCTTGGGCTAGCTTCGAACACCGGGGAGCTGTTTTTT
TRBV27	NA	16	NA	TRBJ2-3	CASSRKGAGVTDTQYF	TGTGCCAGCAGCCGTAAGGGGGCGGGAGTTACAGATACGCAGTATTTT
TRBV6-6	NA	15	TRBD1	TRBJ2-5	CASSVGTGLQETQYF	TGTGCCAGCAGTGTCGGGACAGGGCTGCAAGAGACCCAGTACTTC
TRBV6-1	NA	15	NA	TRBJ1-2	CASSEYGVGNYGYTF	TGTGCCAGCAGTGAATATGGCGTTGGTAACTATGGCTACACCTTC
TRBV19	NA	17	NA	TRBJ2-7	CASSVTGSAPLSYEQYF	TGTGCCAGTAGTGTTACAGGTTCCGCTCCCTTGAGCTACGAGCAGTACTTC
TRBV5-5	NA	16	NA	TRBJ2-7	CASSLYFSFLSYEQYF	TGTGCCAGCAGCTTGTATTTCTCTTTCCTTTCCTACGAGCAGTACTTC
TRBV11-2	NA	15	TRBD1	TRBJ2-7	CASSPGRTGAYEQYF	TGTGCCAGCAGCCCCGGTCGGACAGGGGCCTACGAGCAGTACTTC
TRBV29-1	NA	15	NA	TRBJ2-3	CSVWTVDRNTDTQYF	TGCAGCGTTTGGACAGTTGACCGGAACACAGATACGCAGTATTTT
TRBV5-6	NA	16	TRBD1	TRBJ1-5	CASSSIGDSPNQPQHF	TGTGCCAGCAGCTCCATAGGGGACAGTCCTAATCAGCCCCAGCATTTT
TRBV28	few	15	TRBD1	TRBJ2-3	CASGPRTGARDTQYF	TGTGCCAGCGGTCCGAGGACAGGGGCGAGGGATACGCAGTATTTT